This T cell receptor beta chain was recorded in a study of blood T cell repertoires in COVID-19. Using immunoSEQ multiplex PCR, the repertoire was profiled, and TCRdb retains in-frame clones only, with some absent. This repertoire shows 190,000 or so clones, roughly 85% found once; its top ten account for 18%. With 3 bases removed from V and 2 bases from J, the gap between germline ends came to 12 bases. The CDR3 has 15 amino acids. Germline values: CDR1 MNHEY, CDR2 SMNVEV (reference sequence). The source is a man aged 35-49 years who had recovered from COVID-19. Sequencing was carried out using PBMCs or T cells enriched from blood (not recorded which). The genes are TRBV27 and TRBJ2-3; the D gene is possibly TRBD2 (6 bases). The CDR3 here is CASSLRRGITDTQYF. The CDR3 bases are TGTGCCAGCAGTTTGCGGAGGGGAATCACAGATACGCAGTATTTT.